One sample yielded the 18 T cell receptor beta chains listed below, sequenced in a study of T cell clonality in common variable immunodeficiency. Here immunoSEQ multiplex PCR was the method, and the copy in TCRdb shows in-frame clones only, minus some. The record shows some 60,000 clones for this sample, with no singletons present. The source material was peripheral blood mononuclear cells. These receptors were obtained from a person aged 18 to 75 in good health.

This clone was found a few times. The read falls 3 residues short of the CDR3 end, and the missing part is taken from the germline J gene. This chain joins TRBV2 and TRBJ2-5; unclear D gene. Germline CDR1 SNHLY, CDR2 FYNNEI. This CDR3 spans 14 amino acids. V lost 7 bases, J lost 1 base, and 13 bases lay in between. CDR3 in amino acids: CASNPSQAQETQYF. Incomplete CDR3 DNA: TGTGCCAGCAACCCCTCCCAAGCCCAAGAGACC.

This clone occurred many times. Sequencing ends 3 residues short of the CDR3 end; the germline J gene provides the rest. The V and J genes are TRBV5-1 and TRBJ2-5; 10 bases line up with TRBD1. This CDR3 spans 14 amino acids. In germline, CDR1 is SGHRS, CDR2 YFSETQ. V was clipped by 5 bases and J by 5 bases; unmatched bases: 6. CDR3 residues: CASRTGTGDETQYF. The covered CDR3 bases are TGCGCCAGCAGAACCGGGACAGGGGATGAGACC.

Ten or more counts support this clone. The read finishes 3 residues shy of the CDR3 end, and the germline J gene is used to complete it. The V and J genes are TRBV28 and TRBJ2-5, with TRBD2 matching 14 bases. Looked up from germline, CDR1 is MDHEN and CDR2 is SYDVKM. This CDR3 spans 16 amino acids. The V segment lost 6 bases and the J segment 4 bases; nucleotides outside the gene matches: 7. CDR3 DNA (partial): TGTGCCAGCAGCGTGGGACTAGCGGGAGTATCAGAGACC. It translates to CASSVGLAGVSET. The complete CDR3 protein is CASSVGLAGVSETQYF.

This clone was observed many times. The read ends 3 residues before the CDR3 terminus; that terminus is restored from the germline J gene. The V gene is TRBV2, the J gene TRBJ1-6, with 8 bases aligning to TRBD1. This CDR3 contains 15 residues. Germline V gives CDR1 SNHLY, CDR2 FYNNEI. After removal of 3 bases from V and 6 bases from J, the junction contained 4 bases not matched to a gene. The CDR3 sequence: CASSEQGAANSPLHF. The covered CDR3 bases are TGTGCCAGCAGTGAGCAGGGGGCAGCTAATTCACCC.

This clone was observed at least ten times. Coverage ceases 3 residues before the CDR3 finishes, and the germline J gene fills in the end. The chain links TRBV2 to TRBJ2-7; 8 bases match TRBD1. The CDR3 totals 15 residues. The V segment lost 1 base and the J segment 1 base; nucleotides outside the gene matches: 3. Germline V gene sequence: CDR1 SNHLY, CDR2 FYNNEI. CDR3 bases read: TGTGCCAGCAGTGAAGGCCGGGACAGGTCCTACGAG. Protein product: CASSEGRDRSYE. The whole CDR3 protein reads CASSEGRDRSYEQYF.

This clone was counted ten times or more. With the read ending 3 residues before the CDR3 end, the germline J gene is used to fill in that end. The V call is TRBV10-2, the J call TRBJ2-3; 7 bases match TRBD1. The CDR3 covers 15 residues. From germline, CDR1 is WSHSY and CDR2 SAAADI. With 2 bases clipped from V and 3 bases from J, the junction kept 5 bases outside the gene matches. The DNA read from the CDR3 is TGCGCCAGCAGTGAGGACAGGGCAACGACAGATACG. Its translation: CASSEDRATTDT. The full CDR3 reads CASSEDRATTDTQYF.

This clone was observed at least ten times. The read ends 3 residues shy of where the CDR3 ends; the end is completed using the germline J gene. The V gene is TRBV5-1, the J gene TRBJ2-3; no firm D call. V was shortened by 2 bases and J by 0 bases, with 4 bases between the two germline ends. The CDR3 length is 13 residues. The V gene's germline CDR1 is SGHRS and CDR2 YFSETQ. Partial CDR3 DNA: TGCGCCAGCAGCTTTAGCAGCACAGATACG. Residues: CASSFSSTDT. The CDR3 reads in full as CASSFSSTDTQYF.

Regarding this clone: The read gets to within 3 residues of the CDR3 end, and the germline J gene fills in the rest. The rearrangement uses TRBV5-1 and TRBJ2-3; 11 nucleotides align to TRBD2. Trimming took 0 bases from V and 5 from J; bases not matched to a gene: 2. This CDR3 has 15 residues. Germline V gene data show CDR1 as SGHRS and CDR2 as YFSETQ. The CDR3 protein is CASSLGLAGIDTQYF. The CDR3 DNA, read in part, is TGCGCCAGCAGCTTGGGACTAGCGGGAATAGATACG.

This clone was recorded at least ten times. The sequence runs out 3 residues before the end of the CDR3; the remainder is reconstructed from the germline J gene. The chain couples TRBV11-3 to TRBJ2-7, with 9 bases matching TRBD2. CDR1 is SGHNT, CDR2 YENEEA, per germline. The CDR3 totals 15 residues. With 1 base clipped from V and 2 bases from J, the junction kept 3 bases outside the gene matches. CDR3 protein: CASSLVIAGAYEQYF. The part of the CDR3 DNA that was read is TGTGCCAGCAGCTTAGTGATAGCGGGAGCCTACGAG.

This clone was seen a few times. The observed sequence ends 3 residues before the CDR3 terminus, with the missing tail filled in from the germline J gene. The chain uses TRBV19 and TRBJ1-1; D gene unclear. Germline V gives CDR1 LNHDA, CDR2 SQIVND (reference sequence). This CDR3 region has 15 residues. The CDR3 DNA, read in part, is TGTGCCAGTAGTATAGGGGCTAGCGGGAGCAATGAG. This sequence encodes CASSIGASGSNE. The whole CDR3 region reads CASSIGASGSNEAFF.

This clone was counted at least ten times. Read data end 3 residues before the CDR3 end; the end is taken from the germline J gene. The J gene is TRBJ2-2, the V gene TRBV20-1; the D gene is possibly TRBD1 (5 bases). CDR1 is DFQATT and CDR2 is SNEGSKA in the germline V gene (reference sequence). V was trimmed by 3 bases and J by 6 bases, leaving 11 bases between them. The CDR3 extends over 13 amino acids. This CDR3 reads CSARGPVAGELFF. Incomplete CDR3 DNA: TGCAGTGCTAGGGGGCCAGTAGCCGGGGAG.

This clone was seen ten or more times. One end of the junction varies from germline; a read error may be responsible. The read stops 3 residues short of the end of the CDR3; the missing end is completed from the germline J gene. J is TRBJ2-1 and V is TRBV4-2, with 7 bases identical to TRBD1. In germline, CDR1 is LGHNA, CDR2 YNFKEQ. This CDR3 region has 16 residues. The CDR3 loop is CASSRRSGGTYNEQFF. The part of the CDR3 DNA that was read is TGCGCCAGCAGCCGGAGGTCAGGGGGTACCTACAATGAG.

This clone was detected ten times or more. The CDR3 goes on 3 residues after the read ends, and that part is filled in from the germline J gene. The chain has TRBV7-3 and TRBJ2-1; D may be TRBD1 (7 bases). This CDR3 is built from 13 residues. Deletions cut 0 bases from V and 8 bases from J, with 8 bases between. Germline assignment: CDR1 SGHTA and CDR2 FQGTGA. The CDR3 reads CASSLTRGDEQFF. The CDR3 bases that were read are TGTGCCAGCAGCTTAACCAGGGGGGATGAG.

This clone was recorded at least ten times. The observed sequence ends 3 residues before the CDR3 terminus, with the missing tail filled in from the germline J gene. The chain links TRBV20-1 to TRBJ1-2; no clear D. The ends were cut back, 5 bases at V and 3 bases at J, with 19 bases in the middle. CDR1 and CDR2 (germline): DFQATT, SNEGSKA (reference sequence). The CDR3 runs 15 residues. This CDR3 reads CSAPIHKEVHYGYTF. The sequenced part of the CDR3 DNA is TGCAGTGCTCCAATCCACAAAGAGGTACACTATGGC.

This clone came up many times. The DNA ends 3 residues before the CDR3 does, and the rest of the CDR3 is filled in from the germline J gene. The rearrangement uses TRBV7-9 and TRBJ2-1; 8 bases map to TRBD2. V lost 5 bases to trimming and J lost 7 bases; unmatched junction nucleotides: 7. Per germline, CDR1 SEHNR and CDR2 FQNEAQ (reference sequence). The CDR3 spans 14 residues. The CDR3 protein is CASSPGLGSNEQFF. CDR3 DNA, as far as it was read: TGTGCCAGCAGCCCGGGACTAGGGAGTAATGAG.

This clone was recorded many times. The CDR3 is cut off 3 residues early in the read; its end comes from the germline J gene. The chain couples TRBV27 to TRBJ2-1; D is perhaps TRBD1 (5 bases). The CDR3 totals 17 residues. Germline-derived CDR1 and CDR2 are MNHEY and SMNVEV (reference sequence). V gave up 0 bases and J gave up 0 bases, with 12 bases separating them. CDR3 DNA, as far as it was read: TGTGCCAGCAGTTTATCTGGGGCCCCGAGCTCCTACAATGAG. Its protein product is CASSLSGAPSSYNE. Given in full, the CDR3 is CASSLSGAPSSYNEQFF.

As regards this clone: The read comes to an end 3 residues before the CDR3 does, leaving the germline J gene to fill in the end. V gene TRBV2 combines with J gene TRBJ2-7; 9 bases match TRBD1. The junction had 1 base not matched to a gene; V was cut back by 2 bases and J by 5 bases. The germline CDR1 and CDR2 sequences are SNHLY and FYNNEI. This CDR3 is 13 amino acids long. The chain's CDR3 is CASSERDRDEQYF. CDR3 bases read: TGTGCCAGCAGTGAACGGGACAGGGACGAG.

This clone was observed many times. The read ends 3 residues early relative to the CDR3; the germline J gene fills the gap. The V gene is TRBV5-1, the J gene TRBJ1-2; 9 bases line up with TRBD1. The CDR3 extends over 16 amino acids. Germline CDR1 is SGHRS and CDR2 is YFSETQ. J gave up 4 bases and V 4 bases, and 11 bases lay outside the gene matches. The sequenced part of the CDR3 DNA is TGCGCCAGCAGCGCGACACAGGGGGCGCACAGCTATGGC. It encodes CASSATQGAHSYG. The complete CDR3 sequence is CASSATQGAHSYGYTF.